This is a list of T cell receptor beta chains from one sample in a study of technical replicates of blood from four donors. Libraries were prepared by immunoSEQ multiplex PCR; TCRdb keeps only in-frame clonotypes and omits some of them. The table shows roughly 80,000 clones, with roughly 95% occurring only once. Sequenced sample: T cells isolated from PBMCs. All receptors come from a human donor in good health. Both conserved end residues are part of each CDR3. Fields, in order: clone size, V gene, J gene, D gene, CDR3 protein, CDR3 DNA. The D gene is left open where the match is weak. Rows may omit the clone size; those that give it use once, few, many or a size class.

.	TRBV27	TRBJ1-3	TRBD1	CASSLRPTGLGNTIYF	TGTGCCAGCAGTTTACGCCCGACAGGGTTAGGAAACACCATATATTTT
.	TRBV29-1	TRBJ2-3	.	CSVGMGLQDTQYF	TGCAGCGTTGGTATGGGACTCCAAGATACGCAGTATTTT
.	TRBV11-2	TRBJ1-1	.	CASSFLRGERMNTEAFF	TGTGCCAGCAGCTTCTTGCGGGGAGAAAGGATGAACACTGAAGCTTTCTTT
.	TRBV6-6	TRBJ2-3	.	CASSTEGTDTQYF	TGTGCCAGCAGTACCGAGGGCACAGATACGCAGTATTTT
.	TRBV4-1	TRBJ2-5	.	CASSQGNILGDQETQYF	TGCGCCAGCAGCCAAGGGAATATCTTAGGGGACCAAGAGACCCAGTACTTC
.	TRBV12-5	TRBJ2-1	.	CASGLDRVNEQFF	TGTGCTAGTGGTTTGGACAGGGTTAATGAGCAGTTCTTC
once	TRBV9	TRBJ2-5	.	CASSVEGEGEAETQYF	TGTGCCAGCAGCGTAGAGGGGGAGGGGGAAGCAGAGACCCAGTACTTC
once	TRBV5-1	TRBJ2-3	TRBD1	CASSYGTEGGTDTQYF	TGCGCCAGCAGCTACGGGACAGAGGGAGGCACAGATACGCAGTATTTT
.	TRBV4-1	TRBJ1-1	TRBD1	CASSQYAGGSTEAFF	TGCGCCAGCAGCCAATACGCAGGGGGAAGCACTGAAGCTTTCTTT
.	TRBV29-1	TRBJ1-1	.	CSVVDAEAFF	TGCAGCGTTGTAGACGCTGAAGCTTTCTTT
once	TRBV15	TRBJ1-2	TRBD1	CATSTWTGSYGYTF	TGTGCCACCAGCACCTGGACAGGGAGCTATGGCTACACCTTC
.	TRBV10-3	TRBJ2-2	.	CAISGHNTGELFF	TGTGCCATCAGTGGACATAACACCGGGGAGCTGTTTTTT
.	TRBV6-1	TRBJ1-1	.	CASNLRGPNTEAFF	TGTGCCAGCAACCTCAGGGGCCCGAACACTGAAGCTTTCTTT
.	TRBV25-1	TRBJ2-7	.	CASSVGLEQYF	TGTGCCAGCAGTGTGGGGCTCGAGCAGTACTTC
.	TRBV30	TRBJ2-7	.	CAWSVSQGEQYF	TGTGCCTGGAGTGTTTCACAGGGCGAGCAGTACTTC
.	TRBV7-8	TRBJ1-5	.	CASSSVGGNQPQHF	TGTGCCAGCAGCTCCGTCGGGGGGAATCAGCCCCAGCATTTT
.	TRBV7-9	TRBJ2-7	.	CASLNGGEQYF	TGTGCCAGCTTAAACGGGGGCGAGCAGTACTTC
.	TRBV19	TRBJ2-7	.	CASSRGYISYEQYF	TGTGCCAGTAGTCGGGGATATATCTCCTACGAGCAGTACTTC
.	TRBV10-2	TRBJ1-5	TRBD1	CASGQGAGQPQHF	TGCGCCAGCGGACAGGGGGCCGGTCAGCCCCAGCATTTT
.	TRBV9	TRBJ2-1	TRBD2	CASSVESGGYYNEQFF	TGTGCCAGCAGCGTGGAGAGCGGGGGATACTACAATGAGCAGTTCTTC
.	TRBV7-2	TRBJ2-2	.	CASSLRTVSNTGELFF	TGTGCCAGCAGCTTAAGGACAGTCTCGAACACCGGGGAGCTGTTTTTT
.	TRBV30	TRBJ2-2	.	CAWRNPSAGTGELFF	TGTGCCTGGAGAAACCCCTCAGCAGGGACCGGGGAGCTGTTTTTT
once	TRBV7-2	TRBJ2-3	TRBD2	CASSLQREWSDTQYF	TGTGCCAGCAGCCTACAGCGGGAGTGGTCAGATACGCAGTATTTT
.	TRBV4-2	TRBJ2-7	TRBD2	CASSLGEGYEQYF	TGTGCCAGCAGCCTGGGGGAGGGCTACGAGCAGTACTTC
once	TRBV5-1	TRBJ2-7	.	CASSFEGSDNYEQYF	TGCGCCAGCAGCTTCGAGGGCTCCGATAATTACGAGCAGTACTTC
.	TRBV11-2	TRBJ1-2	TRBD1	CASSFIRTGGSYGYTF	TGTGCCAGCAGCTTTATCCGGACAGGGGGATCCTATGGCTACACCTTC
.	TRBV6-4	TRBJ2-6	.	CASSEESGANVLTF	TGTGCCAGCAGTGAGGAGTCTGGGGCCAACGTCCTGACTTTC
.	TRBV28	TRBJ1-1	TRBD1	CASAPGQVNTEAFF	TGTGCCAGCGCCCCGGGACAGGTGAACACTGAAGCTTTCTTT
.	TRBV4-1	TRBJ1-3	.	CASSQRGTGNTIYF	TGCGCCAGCAGCCAAAGAGGGACTGGAAACACCATATATTTT
.	TRBV2	TRBJ1-3	.	CANMKRDSGNTIYF	TGTGCCAACATGAAGAGGGACTCTGGAAACACCATATATTTT
.	TRBV7-6	TRBJ2-7	.	CASSPGEIGYEQYF	TGTGCCAGCAGCCCAGGGGAGATAGGCTACGAGCAGTACTTC
.	TRBV9	TRBJ2-7	.	CASSVGQSYEQYF	TGTGCCAGCAGCGTAGGGCAGTCCTACGAGCAGTACTTC
.	TRBV7-8	TRBJ1-5	.	CASTPPGSSQPQHF	TGTGCCAGCACCCCCCCAGGGTCGAGTCAGCCCCAGCATTTT
.	TRBV2	TRBJ1-3	.	CASSEGSNTIYF	TGTGCCAGCTCGGAGGGATCAAACACCATATATTTT
.	TRBV7-9	TRBJ2-1	.	CASSLRLSLNEQFF	TGTGCCAGCAGCTTACGGTTATCTCTCAATGAGCAGTTCTTC
.	TRBV4-1	TRBJ1-3	.	CASSQAPLRFSGNTIYF	TGCGCCAGCAGCCAAGCCCCCCTCCGGTTCTCTGGAAACACCATATATTTT
.	TRBV5-6	TRBJ2-1	TRBD2	CASSLAAGGYNEQFF	TGTGCCAGCAGCTTGGCAGCGGGAGGTTACAATGAGCAGTTCTTC
.	TRBV9	TRBJ1-1	TRBD1	CASSASGTGVTEAFF	TGTGCCAGCAGCGCGTCCGGGACAGGGGTCACTGAAGCTTTCTTT
.	TRBV27	TRBJ1-1	TRBD1	CASSLGQVNTEAFF	TGTGCCAGCAGTTTGGGACAGGTAAACACTGAAGCTTTCTTT
.	TRBV19	TRBJ2-7	TRBD2	CACASGRAYEQYF	TGTGCCTGCGCTAGCGGGAGGGCCTACGAGCAGTACTTC
.	TRBV28	TRBJ2-3	.	CASSPQGRASTDTQYF	TGTGCCAGCAGTCCGCAGGGGAGGGCAAGCACAGATACGCAGTATTTT
.	TRBV6-5	TRBJ2-7	.	CASSAYTGSSYEQYF	TGTGCCAGCAGCGCCTATACAGGCAGCTCCTACGAGCAGTACTTC
few	TRBV10-3	TRBJ1-1	TRBD1	CAISQDRGPMEAFF	TGTGCCATCTCTCAGGACAGGGGCCCGATGGAGGCTTTCTTT
.	TRBV30	TRBJ1-5	.	CAWSYTNSNQPQHF	TGTGCCTGGAGTTACACAAATAGCAATCAGCCCCAGCATTTT
.	TRBV5-8	TRBJ2-3	.	CASSRRLEGTDTQYF	TGTGCCAGCAGCAGACGACTCGAAGGCACAGATACGCAGTATTTT
.	TRBV11-2	TRBJ2-2	.	CASSLAMTANTGELFF	TGTGCCAGCAGCTTAGCAATGACAGCTAACACCGGGGAGCTGTTTTTT
.	TRBV10-3	TRBJ1-5	.	CATRTEPNQPQHF	TGTGCCACCAGGACAGAGCCTAATCAGCCCCAGCATTTT
once	TRBV11-2	TRBJ2-7	TRBD2	CASSSGLAAYEQYF	TGTGCCAGCAGCTCGGGACTAGCGGCCTACGAGCAGTACTTC
.	TRBV7-2	TRBJ1-3	TRBD1	CASSPGGSGNTIYF	TGTGCCAGCAGCCCAGGGGGTTCTGGAAACACCATATATTTT
.	TRBV5-1	TRBJ1-1	.	CASSFSARGLNTEAFF	TGCGCCAGCAGCTTCTCTGCCAGGGGCTTGAACACTGAAGCTTTCTTT
.	TRBV4-3	TRBJ2-6	.	CASSLRGTPSSGANVLTF	TGCGCCAGCAGCCTGAGAGGGACTCCCAGCTCTGGGGCCAACGTCCTGACTTTC